The 7 T cell receptor beta chains below come from one sample, sequenced in a study of blood T cell repertoires in COVID-19. Clones were read by immunoSEQ multiplex PCR, and TCRdb kept only the in-frame ones, dropping some. The table has about 210,000 clones, 65% to 90% seen once; the top ten hold 3.8%. Input material: PBMCs or T cells enriched from blood (not recorded which). These receptor sequences come from a woman in her thirties or forties with acute COVID-19.

The chain has TRBV29-1 and TRBJ2-1; D gene unclear. The CDR3 covers 11 residues. V was shortened by 3 bases and J by 9 bases, with 9 bases between the two germline ends. The germline gives CDR1 SQVTM, CDR2 ANQGSEA. For the CDR3, the DNA is TGCAGCGTTGATAACCTGAGTGAGCAGTTCTTC. Translated: CSVDNLSEQFF.

V usage is TRBV7-2 and J usage is TRBJ2-1, with 7 nucleotides matching TRBD2. V was pared by 6 bases and J by 2 bases, with 7 bases of the junction left unmatched. The germline V gene encodes CDR1 SGHTA and CDR2 FQGNSA. The CDR3 is 15 amino acids. CDR3 DNA sequence: TGTGCCAGCAGGGGTGGGGGAGGGCCCTACAATGAGCAGTTCTTC. Protein: CASRGGGGPYNEQFF.

This chain connects TRBV6-4 to TRBJ2-4; no clear D. Germline CDR1 reads MRHNA; CDR2 reads SNTAGT. Trimming stripped 6 bases from V and 2 bases from J, with 26 bases between. The CDR3 runs to 19 residues. CDR3 protein: CASSDPQSFLLPTKNIQYF. In DNA form, the CDR3 reads TGTGCCAGCAGCGATCCTCAGTCCTTTCTCCTCCCGACCAAAAACATTCAGTACTTC.

This sequence joins TRBV6-2 or TRBV6-3 and TRBJ2-1, with TRBD2 matching over 10 bases. Germline V CDR1 and CDR2: MNHEY, SVGEGT. The CDR3 runs 15 residues. V lost 4 bases to trimming and J lost 4 bases; unmatched junction nucleotides: 4. The CDR3 sequence is CASSSLAGAYNEQFF. The CDR3 region has the DNA TGTGCCAGCAGTTCTCTAGCGGGAGCTTACAATGAGCAGTTCTTC.

This sequence joins TRBV11-2 and TRBJ2-2; 7 bases fit TRBD1. Germline V gives CDR1 SGHAT, CDR2 FQNNGV. CDR3 size: 19 residues. J was trimmed by 0 bases and V by 5 bases; bases with no gene match: 15. CDR3 region: CASSRNRQGVITNTGELFF. CDR3 coding DNA: TGTGCCAGCAGCCGAAATCGCCAGGGGGTAATCACGAACACCGGGGAGCTGTTTTTT.

The chain has TRBV28 and TRBJ2-2; 10 bases align to TRBD1. Germline V lookup: CDR1 MDHEN, CDR2 SYDVKM. CDR3 length: 15 residues. V shed 4 bases, J shed 4 bases, and the junction held 3 bases outside the gene matches. CDR3 DNA sequence: TGTGCCAGCAGTTGGGGACAGGGGACCACCGGGGAGCTGTTTTTT. Residues: CASSWGQGTTGELFF.

This chain joins TRBV28 and TRBJ2-1, with 7 positions matching TRBD1. J lost 4 bases, V lost 7 bases, and 7 bases had no gene match. Germline CDR1 and CDR2: MDHEN and SYDVKM. This CDR3 region has 14 residues. The CDR3 nucleotides read TGTGCCAGCACCCGGACAGGACCGTACAATGAGCAGTTCTTC. This codes for CASTRTGPYNEQFF. Filled out from reference TRBV28 and TRBJ2-1, the complete variable domain reads DVKVTQSSRYLVKRTGEKVFLECVQDMDHENMFWYRQDPGLGLRLIYFSYDVKMKEKGDIPEGYSVSREKKERFSLILESASTNQTSMYLCASTRTGPYNEQFFGPGTRLTVL.